This passage covers 28 T cell receptor beta chains from one sample sequenced in a study of identical twins. Each CDR3 protein gets one entry after TCRdb re-called the 5' RACE reads with MiXCR. The repertoire has more than 1.5 million distinct CDR3 sequences, roughly a third of them found once; the top ten carry about 0.25%. Sequencing was carried out using cord blood. Receptor source: a newborn girl in good health.

This rearrangement joins TRBV2 to TRBJ1-5, with a weak D call TRBD1 (6 bases). The germline V gene has CDR1 SNHLY and CDR2 FYNNEI. The CDR3 is 14 residues long. With 4 bases removed from V and 6 bases from J, the gap between germline ends came to 13 bases. The CDR3 nucleotides read TGTGCCAGCAGTGTTTGGGGGGGCGGTCAGCCCCAGCATTTT. It yields the protein CASSVWGGGQPQHF.

The J gene is TRBJ2-5, the V gene TRBV3-1; 8 bases are a match to TRBD2. Germline CDR1 and CDR2: LGHDT and YNNKEL (reference sequence). Losses at the gene ends were 0 bases for V and 11 bases for J; bases not matched to a gene: 17. This CDR3 contains 17 residues. CDR3 residues: CASSQDLSGGSYNEQYF. CDR3 coding DNA: TGTGCCAGCAGCCAAGATCTGAGCGGGGGCTCTTACAATGAGCAGTACTTC.

This clonotype has more than one count but fewer than ten. The chain couples TRBV12-3 or TRBV12-4 to TRBJ2-5; D is uncertain. The CDR3 runs 15 residues. V was pared by 2 bases and J by 11 bases, with 21 bases between. CDR3 bases: TGTGCCAGCAGTTTATTGGGTCTCTCCTACAATGAGCAGTACTTC. It translates to CASSLLGLSYNEQYF.

This clonotype was counted only a few times. The gene calls are TRBV4-2 and TRBJ2-7, with 13 bases lining up with TRBD2. The CDR3 contains 16 residues. CDR1 LGHNA and CDR2 YNFKEQ come from the germline V gene. V shed 4 bases and J 2 bases; nucleotides not matched to a gene: 5. CDR3 DNA sequence: TGTGCCAGCAGCCTCGGACTAGCGGGGGAAACCTACGAGCAGTACTTC. This gives the protein CASSLGLAGETYEQYF.

The table lists this clonotype with a few counts. The chain recombines TRBV2 with TRBJ2-1, with 12 bases that match TRBD2. The trim removed 7 bases at V and 5 bases at J, leaving 6 bases unmatched. Germline V gene data show CDR1 as SNHLY and CDR2 as FYNNEI. This CDR3 comprises 15 residues. The CDR3 nucleotides read TGTGCCAGCATGATAGGACTAGCGGGAAACAATGAGCAGTTCTTC. It yields the protein CASMIGLAGNNEQFF. The full variable domain, in which reference TRBV2 and TRBJ2-1 provide the parts outside the CDR3, is EPEVTQTPSHQVTQMGQEVILRCVPISNHLYFYWYRQILGQKVEFLVSFYNNEISEKSEIFDDQFSVERPDGSNFTLKIRSTKLEDSAMYFCASMIGLAGNNEQFFGPGTRLTVL.

Remarks on this clonotype: One junction end disagrees with the germline gene, perhaps due to a read error. This chain uses TRBV6-5 with TRBJ1-6; D is undetermined. The length of the CDR3 is 12 residues. Germline V gene lookup returns CDR1 MNHEY and CDR2 SVGAGI. CDR3 coding DNA: TGTGTCAGCCGGCTTTATAATTCACCCCTCCACTTT. It translates to CVSRLYNSPLHF.

This clonotype appeared a few times. V and J are TRBV28 and TRBJ2-1; D not resolved. The length of the CDR3 is 11 residues. Germline-derived CDR1 and CDR2 are MDHEN and SYDVKM. V lost 6 bases and J 8 bases, leaving 8 bases between the germline ends. The CDR3 region has the DNA TGTGCCAGCAGCGAGCCCGATGAGCAGTTCTTC. As protein: CASSEPDEQFF.

The rearrangement joins TRBV20-1 to TRBJ2-1; D possibly corresponds to TRBD2 (6 bases). This CDR3 has 17 residues. From germline, CDR1 is DFQATT and CDR2 SNEGSKA (reference sequence). With 5 bases removed from V and 0 bases from J, the gap between germline ends came to 20 bases. The CDR3 bases are TGCAGTGCTTATCCGCGGGACCCCTTCGGCTCCTACAATGAGCAGTTCTTC. Residues: CSAYPRDPFGSYNEQFF.

The V and J genes are TRBV10-1 and TRBJ1-1; D call uncertain. Trimming pared 3 bases from V and 0 bases from J, leaving 5 bases between. CDR1 is WNHNN and CDR2 is SYGVQD in the germline V gene (reference sequence). The length of the CDR3 is 13 residues. The CDR3 DNA is TGCGCCAGCAGTGATGCCCTGAACACTGAAGCTTTCTTT. It is translated as CASSDALNTEAFF.

The rearrangement uses TRBV14 and TRBJ1-2; TRBD1 might be the D (6 bases). This CDR3 has 17 amino acids. V dropped 1 base and J dropped 0 bases, with 15 bases sitting between them. CDR1 is SGHDN, CDR2 FVKESK, per germline. CDR3 in DNA: TGTGCCAGCAGCCAAGGTCCAGGGGCTTCTACTAACTATGGCTACACCTTC. Protein product: CASSQGPGASTNYGYTF.

There are a few counts of this clonotype. This chain joins TRBV5-1 and TRBJ1-5; TRBD1 matches 9 bases. The trim removed 0 bases at V and 9 bases at J, leaving 19 bases unmatched. CDR1 and CDR2 (germline): SGHRS, YFSETQ. The CDR3 length is 19 residues. The CDR3 loop reads CASSLAPRTGTGIILPQHF. In nucleotides, the CDR3 is TGCGCCAGCAGCTTGGCTCCCCGGACCGGGACAGGGATAATCTTGCCCCAGCATTTT.

This clonotype was detected only a few times. The J gene is TRBJ1-5, the V gene TRBV6-1; D is uncertain. The germline CDR1 and CDR2 sequences are MNHNS and SASEGT. This CDR3 is 15 amino acids long. V was shortened by 4 bases and J by 0 bases, with 10 bases between the two germline ends. CDR3 in amino acids: CASSGEGYSNQPQHF. DNA for the CDR3: TGTGCCAGCAGTGGTGAAGGTTATAGCAATCAGCCCCAGCATTTT.

This clonotype was counted between two and nine times. The J gene is TRBJ1-2, the V gene TRBV20-1; possibly TRBD1 for D (5 bases). V dropped 0 bases and J dropped 5 bases, with 10 bases sitting between them. CDR1 and CDR2 (germline): DFQATT, SNEGSKA (reference sequence). This CDR3 spans 13 amino acids. The CDR3 DNA is TGCAGTGCTAGAGATGGGACGTCTTATGGCTACACCTTC. This encodes CSARDGTSYGYTF.

The sample holds many counts of this clonotype. The chain is built from TRBV6-1 and TRBJ1-2; D unclear. The length of the CDR3 is 13 residues. Germline V gives CDR1 MNHNS, CDR2 SASEGT. V was cut by 6 bases and J by 2 bases, with 10 bases left in between. CDR3 in DNA: TGTGCCAGCAGCCGCGACGCGAACTATGGCTACACCTTC. Its protein product is CASSRDANYGYTF.

J is TRBJ2-7 and V is TRBV20-1; maybe TRBD1 (6 bases). Germline values: CDR1 DFQATT, CDR2 SNEGSKA (reference sequence). V lost 4 bases, J lost 0 bases, and 10 bases lay in between. The CDR3 is 13 amino acids. The DNA of the CDR3 is TGCAGTGCTATCGGGACAAACTCCTACGAGCAGTACTTC. Encoded protein: CSAIGTNSYEQYF.

This clonotype was picked up a small number of times. CDR3 coding DNA: TGTGCCAGCAACATACAGGGTAAAGAGACCCAGTACTTC. Protein: CASNIQGKETQYF. The V gene is TRBV7-9, the J gene TRBJ2-5; a possible D gene is TRBD1 (6 bases). The CDR3 totals 13 residues. Germline CDR1 is SEHNR and CDR2 is FQNEAQ (reference sequence). The ends were cut back, 7 bases at V and 3 bases at J, with 12 bases in the middle.

This clonotype occurred once. Possible read error: a much larger clone is one base away. The gene calls are TRBV7-9 and TRBJ2-3; D remains ambiguous. The germline V gene encodes CDR1 SEHNR and CDR2 FQNEAQ (reference sequence). The CDR3 contains 11 residues. The CDR3 coding sequence is TGTTCCAGCAGCCACGCAGATACGCAGTATTTT. Translation gives CSSSHADTQYF. Supplemented by reference TRBV7-9 and TRBJ2-3, the full variable domain reads DTGVSQNPRHKITKRGQNVTFRCDPISEHNRLYWYRQTLGQGPEFLTYFQNEAQLEKSRLLSDRFSAERPKGSFSTLEIQRTEQGDSAMYLCSSSHADTQYFGPGTRLTVL.

This clonotype was seen a handful of times. The chain links TRBV20-1 to TRBJ2-2; tentative D call: TRBD1 (6 bases). The CDR3 is 11 amino acids. Germline V lookup: CDR1 DFQATT, CDR2 SNEGSKA (reference sequence). The V end was cut by 6 bases, the J end by 7 bases, with 9 bases between. CDR3 DNA: TGCAGTGCCGAGGGGGACGGGGAGCTGTTTTTT. Its translation: CSAEGDGELFF.

This chain connects TRBV3-1 to TRBJ2-7; TRBD1 matches 7 bases. This CDR3 has 15 residues. V trimming: 1 base; J trimming: 3 bases; junction bases outside the gene matches: 6. Germline V gene sequence: CDR1 LGHDT, CDR2 YNNKEL (reference sequence). The CDR3 bases are TGTGCCAGCAGCCAAGCCGGACAGGTCGGCTACGAGCAGTACTTC. Its translation is CASSQAGQVGYEQYF.

This rearrangement joins TRBV20-1 to TRBJ1-4; D remains ambiguous. V was clipped by 5 bases and J by 3 bases, with 7 bases between them. The CDR3 contains 12 residues. Germline V lookup: CDR1 DFQATT, CDR2 SNEGSKA (reference sequence). CDR3 coding DNA: TGCAGTGCTTCTCTTCCTAATGAAAAACTGTTTTTT. This codes for CSASLPNEKLFF.

The chain recombines TRBV18 with TRBJ1-2, with D unclear. The CDR3 runs to 14 residues. The germline V and J ends were trimmed by 3 bases and 3 bases, with 11 bases remaining between them. Germline V CDR1 and CDR2: KGHSH, LQKENI. The CDR3 nucleotides are TGTGCCAGCTCACCTCTGCGCGCACACTATGGCTACACCTTC. Translation: CASSPLRAHYGYTF.

This chain connects TRBV5-1 to TRBJ2-5; possibly TRBD2 for D (7 bases). The length of the CDR3 is 14 residues. CDR1 and CDR2 from the germline V gene are SGHRS and YFSETQ. Between the trimmed V and J ends, which lost 6 bases and 2 bases, there was a span of 14 bases. CDR3: CASIRGGGQETQYF. The CDR3 DNA sequence: TGCGCCAGCATCAGGGGAGGGGGTCAAGAGACCCAGTACTTC.

This clonotype was counted at least ten times. The genes are TRBV5-1 and TRBJ2-1, with 8 bases matching TRBD2. The germline V gene encodes CDR1 SGHRS and CDR2 YFSETQ. Trimming at V came to 4 bases and at J to 3 bases, leaving 3 bases not matched to a gene. This CDR3 has 14 residues. The CDR3 here is CASSPGRVYNEQFF. CDR3 DNA: TGCGCCAGCAGCCCCGGGAGGGTCTACAATGAGCAGTTCTTC.

The V gene is TRBV4-1, the J gene TRBJ2-5; D remains unclear. Per the germline V gene, CDR1 is MGHRA and CDR2 is YSYEKL. There are 14 residues in the CDR3. The germline V and J ends were trimmed by 1 base and 4 bases, with 10 bases remaining between them. The CDR3 sequence: CASSQAPVGETQYF. The DNA of the CDR3 is TGCGCCAGCAGCCAAGCCCCCGTGGGAGAGACCCAGTACTTC.

The sample holds many counts of this clonotype. The rearrangement links TRBV9 to TRBJ2-1; D is possibly TRBD2 (5 bases). The CDR3 totals 13 residues. V was clipped by 3 bases and J by 5 bases, with 9 bases between them. The V gene's germline CDR1 is SGDLS and CDR2 YYNGEE. CDR3 bases: TGTGCCAGCAGCGCCCGGACTGACAATGAGCAGTTCTTC. Its translation is CASSARTDNEQFF.

The chain has TRBV6-5 and TRBJ2-7; 15 nucleotides line up with TRBD2. Near its end, the DNA agrees better with TRBJ2-5, so the J call may be wrong. CDR3 size: 16 residues. Germline V gene lookup returns CDR1 MNHEY and CDR2 SVGAGI. CDR3 sequence: CASSSWGLAGGETQYF. The CDR3 DNA follows: TGTGCCAGCAGTTCTTGGGGACTAGCGGGAGGAGAGACCCAGTACTTC.

The chain has TRBV4-1 and TRBJ2-1, with 8 nucleotides matching TRBD2. This CDR3 has 16 residues. The trim removed 3 bases at V and 5 bases at J, leaving 9 bases unmatched. CDR1 MGHRA and CDR2 YSYEKL come from the germline V gene. The CDR3 loop is CASSHVGGRQNNEQFF. In nucleotides, the CDR3 is TGCGCCAGCAGCCATGTGGGCGGGAGGCAGAACAATGAGCAGTTCTTC.

A few counts support this clonotype. The chain's CDR3 is CASSLKTGRNGYTF. The CDR3 DNA reads as TGTGCCAGCAGCCTGAAAACAGGGAGGAATGGCTACACCTTC. The chain uses TRBV14 and TRBJ1-2; TRBD1 is a possible D gene (6 bases). Germline-derived CDR1 and CDR2 are SGHDN and FVKESK. V was trimmed by 4 bases and J by 6 bases, leaving 15 bases between them. The CDR3 extends over 14 amino acids.